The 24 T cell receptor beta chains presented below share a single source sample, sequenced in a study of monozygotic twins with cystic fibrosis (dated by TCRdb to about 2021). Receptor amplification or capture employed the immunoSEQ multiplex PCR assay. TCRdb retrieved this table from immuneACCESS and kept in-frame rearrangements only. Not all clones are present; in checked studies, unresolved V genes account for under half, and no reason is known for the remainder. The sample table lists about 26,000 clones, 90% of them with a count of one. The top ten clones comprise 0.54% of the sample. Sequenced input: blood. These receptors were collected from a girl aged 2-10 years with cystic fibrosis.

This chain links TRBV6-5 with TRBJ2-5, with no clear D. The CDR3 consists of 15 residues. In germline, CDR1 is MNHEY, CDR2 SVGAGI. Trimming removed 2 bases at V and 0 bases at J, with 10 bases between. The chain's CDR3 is CASSYATSNQETQYF. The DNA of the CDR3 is TGTGCCAGCAGTTACGCAACCTCTAACCAAGAGACCCAGTACTTC.

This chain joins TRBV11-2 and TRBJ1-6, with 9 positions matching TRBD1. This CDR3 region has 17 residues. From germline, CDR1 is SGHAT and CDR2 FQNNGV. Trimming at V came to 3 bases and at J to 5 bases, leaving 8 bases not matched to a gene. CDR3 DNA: TGTGCCAGCAGCTTTCGGACAGGGGTGCGCAATAATTCACCCCTCCACTTT. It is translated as CASSFRTGVRNNSPLHF.

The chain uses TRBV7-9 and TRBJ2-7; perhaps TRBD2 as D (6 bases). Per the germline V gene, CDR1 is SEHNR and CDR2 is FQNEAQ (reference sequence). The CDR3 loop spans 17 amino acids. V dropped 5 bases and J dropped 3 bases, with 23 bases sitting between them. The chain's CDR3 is CASSPSRDFPAHYEQYF. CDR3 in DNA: TGTGCCAGCAGCCCATCGCGGGATTTTCCAGCTCACTACGAGCAGTACTTC.

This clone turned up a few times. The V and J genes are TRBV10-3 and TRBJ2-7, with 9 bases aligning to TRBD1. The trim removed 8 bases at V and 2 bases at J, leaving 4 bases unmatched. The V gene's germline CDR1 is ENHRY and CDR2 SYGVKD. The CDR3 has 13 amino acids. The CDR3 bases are TGTGCCATCGGGGGGGACAGGGCCTACGAGCAGTACTTC. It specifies CAIGGDRAYEQYF.

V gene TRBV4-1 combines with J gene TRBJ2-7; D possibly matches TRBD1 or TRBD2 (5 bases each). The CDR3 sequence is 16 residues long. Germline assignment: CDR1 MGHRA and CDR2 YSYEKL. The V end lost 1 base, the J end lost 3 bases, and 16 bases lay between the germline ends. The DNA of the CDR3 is TGCGCCAGCAGCCAAGTCCTAGGGCAGGGAGACTACGAGCAGTACTTC. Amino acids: CASSQVLGQGDYEQYF.

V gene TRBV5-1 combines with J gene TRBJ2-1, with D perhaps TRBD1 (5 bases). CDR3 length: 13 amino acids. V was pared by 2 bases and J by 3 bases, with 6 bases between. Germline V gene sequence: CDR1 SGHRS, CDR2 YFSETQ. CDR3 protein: CASSFQGYNEQFF. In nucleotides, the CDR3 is TGCGCCAGCAGCTTTCAGGGCTACAATGAGCAGTTCTTC.

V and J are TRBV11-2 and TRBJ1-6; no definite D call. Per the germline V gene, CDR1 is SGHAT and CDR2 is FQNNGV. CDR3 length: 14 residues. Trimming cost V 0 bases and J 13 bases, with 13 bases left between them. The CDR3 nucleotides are TGTGCCAGCAGCTTAGAGATGGGCCCCTTGCCCCTCCACTTT. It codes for CASSLEMGPLPLHF.

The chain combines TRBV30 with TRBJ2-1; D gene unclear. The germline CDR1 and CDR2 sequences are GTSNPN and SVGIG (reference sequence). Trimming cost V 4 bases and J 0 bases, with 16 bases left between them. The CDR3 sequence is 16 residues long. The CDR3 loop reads CAWTGQINRSYNEQFF. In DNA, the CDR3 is TGTGCCTGGACAGGCCAAATAAACCGCTCCTACAATGAGCAGTTCTTC. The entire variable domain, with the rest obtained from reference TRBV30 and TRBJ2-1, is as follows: SQTIHQWPATLVQPVGSPLSLECTVEGTSNPNLYWYRQAAGRGLQLLFYSVGIGQISSEVPQNLSASRPQDRQFILSSKKLLLSDSGFYLCAWTGQINRSYNEQFFGPGTRLTVL.

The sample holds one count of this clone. CDR3 amino acids: CASSLAQRPGALYSNQPQHF. CDR3 in DNA: TGTGCCAGCAGCTTGGCCCAGAGGCCAGGGGCCCTCTATAGCAATCAGCCCCAGCATTTT. The V and J genes are TRBV5-8 and TRBJ1-5; the D gene is possibly TRBD1 (6 bases). V was cut by 0 bases and J by 0 bases, with 22 bases left in between. This CDR3 is 20 amino acids long. CDR1 and CDR2 (germline): SGHTS, YDEGEE.

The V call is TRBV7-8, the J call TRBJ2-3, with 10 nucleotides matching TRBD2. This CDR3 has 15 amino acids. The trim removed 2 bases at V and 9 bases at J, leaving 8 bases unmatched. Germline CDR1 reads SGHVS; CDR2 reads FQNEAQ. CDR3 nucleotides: TGTGCCAGCAGCTTAAATAGGACTAGCGGAAGGACGCAGTATTTT. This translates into CASSLNRTSGRTQYF.

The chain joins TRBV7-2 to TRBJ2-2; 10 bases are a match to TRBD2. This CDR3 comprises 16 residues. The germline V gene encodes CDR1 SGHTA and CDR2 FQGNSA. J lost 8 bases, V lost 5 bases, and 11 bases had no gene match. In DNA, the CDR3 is TGTGCCAGCAGCCCTCTAGCGGGGGCCCCGTTGGGGGAGCTGTTTTTT. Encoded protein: CASSPLAGAPLGELFF.

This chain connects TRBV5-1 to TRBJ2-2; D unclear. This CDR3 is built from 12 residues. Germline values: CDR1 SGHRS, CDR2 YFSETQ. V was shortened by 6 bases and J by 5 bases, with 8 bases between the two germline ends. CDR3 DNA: TGCGCCAGCACGCCCTATACCGGGGAGCTGTTTTTT. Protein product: CASTPYTGELFF.

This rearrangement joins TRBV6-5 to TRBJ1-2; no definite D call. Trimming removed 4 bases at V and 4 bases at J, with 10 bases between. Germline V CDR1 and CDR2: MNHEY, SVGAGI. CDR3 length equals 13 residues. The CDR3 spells CASSWIDGYGYTF. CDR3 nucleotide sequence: TGTGCCAGCAGTTGGATAGACGGCTATGGCTACACCTTC.

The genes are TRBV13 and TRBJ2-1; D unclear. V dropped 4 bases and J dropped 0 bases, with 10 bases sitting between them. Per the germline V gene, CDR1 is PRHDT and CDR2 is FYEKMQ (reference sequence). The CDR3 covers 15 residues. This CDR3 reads CASSSDTNSYNEQFF. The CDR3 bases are TGTGCCAGCAGCTCCGACACCAACTCCTACAATGAGCAGTTCTTC.

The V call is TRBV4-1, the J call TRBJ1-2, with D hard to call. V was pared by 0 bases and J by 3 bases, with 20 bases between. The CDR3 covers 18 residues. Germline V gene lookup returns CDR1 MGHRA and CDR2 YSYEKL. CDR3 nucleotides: TGCGCCAGCAGCCAAGACAGTGGATCATCTTCTGTAGACTATGGCTACACCTTC. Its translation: CASSQDSGSSSVDYGYTF.

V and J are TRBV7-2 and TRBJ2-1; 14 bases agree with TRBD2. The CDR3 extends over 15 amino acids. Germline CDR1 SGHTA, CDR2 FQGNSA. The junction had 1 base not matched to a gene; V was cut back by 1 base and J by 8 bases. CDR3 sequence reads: CASSLGLAGGHEQFF. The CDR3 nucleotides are TGTGCCAGCAGCTTAGGACTAGCGGGGGGGCATGAGCAGTTCTTC.

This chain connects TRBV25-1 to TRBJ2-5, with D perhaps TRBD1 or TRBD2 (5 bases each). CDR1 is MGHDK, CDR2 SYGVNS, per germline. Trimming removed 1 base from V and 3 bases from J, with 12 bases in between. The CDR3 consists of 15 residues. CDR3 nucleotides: TGTGCCAGCAGTGAATCTGGGACCCGAGAAGAGACCCAGTACTTC. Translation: CASSESGTREETQYF.

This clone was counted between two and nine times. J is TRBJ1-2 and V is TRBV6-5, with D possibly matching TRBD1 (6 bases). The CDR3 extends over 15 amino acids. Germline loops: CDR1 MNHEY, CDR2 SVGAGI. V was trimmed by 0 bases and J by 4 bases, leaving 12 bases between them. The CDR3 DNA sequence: TGTGCCAGCAGTTACTCGCGGGGGCGAGGCTATGGCTACACCTTC. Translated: CASSYSRGRGYGYTF.

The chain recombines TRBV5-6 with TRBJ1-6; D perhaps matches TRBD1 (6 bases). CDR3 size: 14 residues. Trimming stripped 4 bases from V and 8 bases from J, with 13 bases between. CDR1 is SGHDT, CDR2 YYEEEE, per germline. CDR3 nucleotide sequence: TGTGCCAGCAGCACCGACAGGACGTATTCACCCCTCCACTTT. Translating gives CASSTDRTYSPLHF.

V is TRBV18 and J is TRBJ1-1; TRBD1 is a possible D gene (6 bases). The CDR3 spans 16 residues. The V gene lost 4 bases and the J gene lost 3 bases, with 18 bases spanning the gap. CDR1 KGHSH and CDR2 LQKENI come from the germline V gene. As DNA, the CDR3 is TGTGCCAGCTCACAGAAGGGGGTCCCTGGGTACACTGAAGCTTTCTTT. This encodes CASSQKGVPGYTEAFF.

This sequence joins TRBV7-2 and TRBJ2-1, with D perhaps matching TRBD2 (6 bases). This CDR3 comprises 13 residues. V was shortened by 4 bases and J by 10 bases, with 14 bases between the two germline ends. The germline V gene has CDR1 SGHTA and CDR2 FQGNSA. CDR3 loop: CASSSVGTLEQFF. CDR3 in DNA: TGTGCCAGCAGCTCCGTCGGGACTCTCGAGCAGTTCTTC.

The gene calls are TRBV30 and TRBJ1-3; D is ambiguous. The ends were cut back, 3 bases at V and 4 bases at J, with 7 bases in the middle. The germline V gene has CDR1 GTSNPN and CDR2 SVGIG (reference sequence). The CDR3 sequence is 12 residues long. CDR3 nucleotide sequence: TGTGCCTGGAGCTGGCGAGGAAACACCATATATTTT. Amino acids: CAWSWRGNTIYF.

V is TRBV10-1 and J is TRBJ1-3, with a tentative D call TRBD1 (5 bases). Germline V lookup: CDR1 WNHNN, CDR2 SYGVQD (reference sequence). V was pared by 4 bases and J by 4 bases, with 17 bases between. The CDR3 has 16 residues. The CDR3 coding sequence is TGCGCCAGCAGTGCCAGGGATTGGAGGGTGGGAAACACCATATATTTT. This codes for CASSARDWRVGNTIYF.

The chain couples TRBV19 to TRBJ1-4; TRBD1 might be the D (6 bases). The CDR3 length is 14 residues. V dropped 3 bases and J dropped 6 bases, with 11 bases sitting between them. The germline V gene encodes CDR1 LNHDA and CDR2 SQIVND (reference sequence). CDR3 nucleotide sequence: TGTGCCAGTAGTATCGGGGGCGGTCATGAAAAACTGTTTTTT. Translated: CASSIGGGHEKLFF.